This is a list of T cell receptor beta chains from one sample in a study of cytomegalovirus exposure and HLA in healthy donors. Method: immunoSEQ multiplex PCR; TCRdb's copy keeps in-frame clones and lacks some. The sample lists 150,000 to 200,000 clones, 85% occurring once. The sample taken for sequencing was PBMCs. The receptors derive from a man between 25 and 39 years old in good health and CMV-seropositive. Each CDR3 is given with its conserved first and last residue. Each record gives: J gene, clone size, D gene, V gene, CDR3 DNA, CDR3 protein. A D gene is named only where the DNA matches it firmly. Size tells how often a clone was seen (once, few, many) or the class of an expanded clone, and some rows leave it out.

TRBJ2-7 . TRBD2 TRBV6-5 TGTGCCAGCAGTTACTCCTTCGGACTAGCCTACGAGCAGTACTTC CASSYSFGLAYEQYF
TRBJ2-7 . TRBD1 TRBV20-1 TGCAGTGCTCACAGGGGCTACGAGCAGTACTTC CSAHRGYEQYF
TRBJ1-2 . . TRBV7-9 TGTGCCAGCAGCTATTATCCAGGGGAAGGCTATGGCTACACCTTC CASSYYPGEGYGYTF
TRBJ2-1 once . TRBV7-8 TGTGCCAGCAGCCAAGACGGGTTAAACTCCTACAATGAGCAGTTCTTC CASSQDGLNSYNEQFF
TRBJ2-3 . . TRBV6-4 TGTGCCAGCAGCGGTCCAGGGGATACGCAGTATTTT CASSGPGDTQYF
TRBJ2-1 . . TRBV7-9 TGTGCCAGCAGCCCCAAATACAGCTGGGTCAATGAGCAGTTCTTC CASSPKYSWVNEQFF
TRBJ2-2 . TRBD2 TRBV7-8 TGTGCCAGCAGCTTAGCACCGCTAGCGGGGGAGTTAACCGGGGAGCTGTTTTTT CASSLAPLAGELTGELFF
TRBJ2-3 . TRBD2 TRBV10-3 TGTGCCATCAGTGAGAGGACTAGCGGGGGAGATCGAGATACGCAGTATTTT CAISERTSGGDRDTQYF
TRBJ2-7 few TRBD1 TRBV13 TGTGCCAGCAGCTTAGGATTCACAGGGGCACGGGAGCAGTACTTC CASSLGFTGAREQYF
TRBJ2-5 . TRBD2 TRBV29-1 TGCAGCGTTGTAGCGGGGGGGCGAGAGACCCAGTACTTC CSVVAGGRETQYF
TRBJ2-1 . TRBD2 TRBV15 TGTGCCACCAGCAGAACTAGCGGGGGGGGAAATGAGCAGTTCTTC CATSRTSGGGNEQFF
TRBJ2-5 . TRBD1 TRBV10-1 TGCGCCAGCAGTAGGGGACAGGGGGTCCAAGAGACCCAGTACTTC CASSRGQGVQETQYF
TRBJ1-5 . TRBD1 TRBV19 TGTGCTGGGGGCCGAGACAGGGAACGGGGGCCCCAGCATTTT CAGGRDRERGPQHF
TRBJ1-3 . . TRBV6-1 TGTGCCAGCACCCCAGAGGAGAGCTCTGGAAACACCATATATTTT CASTPEESSGNTIYF
TRBJ2-7 few TRBD2 TRBV5-1 TGCGCCAGCAGCGCTCGGGGGGGCTCCTACGAGCAGTACTTC CASSARGGSYEQYF
TRBJ2-1 . TRBD1 TRBV5-1 TGCGCCAGCAGCTTAGGGACAGGGGGCAAGGCCTACAATGAGCAGTTCTTC CASSLGTGGKAYNEQFF